The T cell receptor (beta chain) under discussion was sequenced for a study of neurological immune-mediated disorders. A 10-nucleotide random UMI tagged transcripts in template-switch 5'RACE cDNA synthesis. TCRdb recomputed calls from the 5' RACE reads with MiXCR, one row per CDR3 protein. The sample records 100,000 to 150,000 distinct CDR3 sequences, about 3.4% being singletons. Findings and caveats of the study: The most TCR clonal expansion was seen in HTLV-1-associated myelopathy, and the least was seen in multiple sclerosis, which fell below healthy controls. Phylogenetic grouping assigned the repertoires of 18 of 34 multiple sclerosis patients to one related-CDR3 cluster, which constitutes a possible signature.

The CDR3 runs 13 residues. From germline, CDR1 is DFQATT and CDR2 SNEGSKA (reference sequence). V dropped 1 base and J dropped 5 bases, with 11 bases sitting between them. On this clonotype: Its antigen is not identified.

The unsorted libraries were produced from 2 million PBMCs held at -80 C. This receptor was taken from a woman aged 25 to 39 with multiple sclerosis. The rearrangement uses TRBV20-1 and TRBJ1-1, with D possibly TRBD1 on 5 matching bases. Material for sequencing was PBMCs. The DNA of the CDR3 is TGCAGTGCTAGAGTGCGGGGGGGGACTGAAGCTTTCTTT. Residues: CSARVRGGTEAFF.